The present TCR beta chain was sequenced within a study of identical twins. TCRdb fed the 5' RACE reads into MiXCR, producing one record per CDR3 protein. The table records about 530,000 distinct CDR3 sequences, about a fifth of them present only once. Between the trimmed V and J ends, which lost 5 bases and 5 bases, there was a span of 11 bases. Germline CDR1 is KGHDR and CDR2 is SFDVKD. The CDR3 contains 14 residues. The data also belong to a second study, concerning yellow fever vaccine responses in identical twins.

This TCR was sampled from a woman between 18 and 30 years old in good health. V gene TRBV24-1 combines with J gene TRBJ1-4, with D maybe TRBD1 (6 bases). Sequencing input: CD4+ T cells sorted from blood. This CDR3 is CATSGDTGNEKLFF. The CDR3 DNA sequence: TGTGCCACCAGTGGCGACACAGGGAATGAAAAACTGTTTTTT.